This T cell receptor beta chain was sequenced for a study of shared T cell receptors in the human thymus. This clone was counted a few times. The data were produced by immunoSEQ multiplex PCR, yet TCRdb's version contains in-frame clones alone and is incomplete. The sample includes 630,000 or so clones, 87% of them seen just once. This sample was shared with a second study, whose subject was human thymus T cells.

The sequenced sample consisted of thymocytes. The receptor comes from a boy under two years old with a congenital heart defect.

The CDR3 protein is CASTQGYTGELFF. Written as DNA, the CDR3 is TGTGCCAGCACACAGGGATATACCGGGGAGCTGTTTTTT. The chain recombines TRBV25-1 with TRBJ2-2; D is perhaps TRBD1 (6 bases). Germline V gene sequence: CDR1 MGHDK, CDR2 SYGVNS. This CDR3 has 13 residues. Trimming removed 7 bases at V and 5 bases at J, with 11 bases between.